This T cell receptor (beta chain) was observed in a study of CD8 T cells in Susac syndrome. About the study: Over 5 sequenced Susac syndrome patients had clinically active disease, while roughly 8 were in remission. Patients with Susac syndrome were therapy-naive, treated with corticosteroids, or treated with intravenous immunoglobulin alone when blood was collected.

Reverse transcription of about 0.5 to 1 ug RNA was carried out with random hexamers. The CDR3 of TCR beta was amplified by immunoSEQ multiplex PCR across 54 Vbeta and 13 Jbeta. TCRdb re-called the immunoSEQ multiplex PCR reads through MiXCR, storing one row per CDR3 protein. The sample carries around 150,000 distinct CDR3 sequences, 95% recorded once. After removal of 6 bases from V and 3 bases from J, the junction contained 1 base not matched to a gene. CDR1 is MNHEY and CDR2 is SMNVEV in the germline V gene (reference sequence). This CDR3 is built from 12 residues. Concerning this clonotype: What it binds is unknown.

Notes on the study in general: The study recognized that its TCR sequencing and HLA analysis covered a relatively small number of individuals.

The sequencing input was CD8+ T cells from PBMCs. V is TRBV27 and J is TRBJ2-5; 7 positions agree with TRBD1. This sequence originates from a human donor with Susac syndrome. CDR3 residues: CASRTGKETQYF. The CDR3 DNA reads TGTGCCAGCAGGACAGGGAAAGAGACCCAGTACTTC.